These T cell receptor beta chains were read from a single sample in a study of blood T cell repertoires in COVID-19. Sequencing used immunoSEQ multiplex PCR; TCRdb keeps in-frame clones, though not all of them. The data show fewer than 500,000 clones, with approximately 90% seen just once and 0.8% to 1% held by the top ten. Sequences were obtained from peripheral blood. All receptors derive from a man aged 18 to 30 with COVID-19, enrolled during active disease. Both conserved end residues are part of each CDR3. The order of the fields is clone size, V gene, D gene, J gene, CDR3 protein, CDR3 DNA. A D gene is named only where the DNA matches it firmly. Size is omitted from some rows. Given values are once, few, many or a class for expanded clones.

abundance: -
v_gene: TRBV15
d_gene: -
j_gene: TRBJ2-7
CDR3aa: CATSREQGPYEQYF
CDR3nt: TGTGCCACCAGCAGAGAACAGGGACCCTACGAGCAGTACTTC

abundance: -
v_gene: TRBV5-4
d_gene: TRBD1
j_gene: TRBJ2-7
CDR3aa: CASSRARQGSSYEQYF
CDR3nt: TGTGCCAGCAGCCGGGCCCGACAGGGAAGCTCCTACGAGCAGTACTTC

abundance: -
v_gene: TRBV5-5
d_gene: -
j_gene: TRBJ2-5
CDR3aa: CASSFAMTTRETQYF
CDR3nt: TGTGCCAGCAGCTTCGCTATGACAACACGAGAGACCCAGTACTTC

abundance: -
v_gene: TRBV30
d_gene: TRBD1
j_gene: TRBJ2-5
CDR3aa: CAWSTQGVGETQYF
CDR3nt: TGTGCCTGGAGTACACAGGGGGTTGGGGAGACCCAGTACTTC

abundance: -
v_gene: TRBV24-1
d_gene: TRBD1
j_gene: TRBJ2-3
CDR3aa: CATSALTGESDTQYF
CDR3nt: TGTGCCACCAGTGCCCTGACAGGGGAATCAGATACGCAGTATTTT

abundance: -
v_gene: TRBV6-1
d_gene: -
j_gene: TRBJ2-2
CDR3aa: CASSEAFRTGELFF
CDR3nt: TGTGCCAGCAGTGAAGCTTTCAGGACCGGGGAGCTGTTTTTT

abundance: -
v_gene: TRBV24-1
d_gene: TRBD2
j_gene: TRBJ2-1
CDR3aa: CATGKGLAGFYNEQFF
CDR3nt: TGTGCCACCGGAAAAGGACTAGCGGGATTTTACAATGAGCAGTTCTTC

abundance: once
v_gene: TRBV5-1
d_gene: TRBD2
j_gene: TRBJ2-1
CDR3aa: CASSTSGVNEQFF
CDR3nt: TGCGCCAGCAGTACTAGCGGGGTTAATGAGCAGTTCTTC

abundance: -
v_gene: TRBV5-1
d_gene: -
j_gene: TRBJ2-1
CDR3aa: CASSPVGGSYNEQFF
CDR3nt: TGCGCCAGCAGCCCTGTGGGGGGTTCCTACAATGAGCAGTTCTTC

abundance: -
v_gene: TRBV7-8
d_gene: -
j_gene: TRBJ2-7
CDR3aa: CASSLVGLPAGSYEQYF
CDR3nt: TGTGCCAGCAGCTTAGTTGGGCTCCCCGCGGGGTCCTACGAGCAGTACTTC

abundance: -
v_gene: TRBV2
d_gene: -
j_gene: TRBJ2-2
CDR3aa: CASSSRTANTGELFF
CDR3nt: TGTGCCAGCTCCTCCCGGACAGCCAACACCGGGGAGCTGTTTTTT

abundance: -
v_gene: TRBV2
d_gene: TRBD2
j_gene: TRBJ2-5
CDR3aa: CASSREAFRGETQYF
CDR3nt: TGTGCCAGCAGTCGGGAGGCGTTTCGTGGAGAGACCCAGTACTTC

abundance: once
v_gene: TRBV18
d_gene: TRBD1
j_gene: TRBJ2-1
CDR3aa: CASSPGQGSYNEQFF
CDR3nt: TGTGCCAGCTCACCTGGACAGGGTTCCTACAATGAGCAGTTCTTC

abundance: -
v_gene: TRBV11-2
d_gene: TRBD1
j_gene: TRBJ2-2
CDR3aa: CASSRTGGLTGELFF
CDR3nt: TGTGCCAGCAGCCGGACAGGGGGCTTGACCGGGGAGCTGTTTTTT

abundance: -
v_gene: TRBV6-4
d_gene: TRBD1
j_gene: TRBJ1-1
CDR3aa: CASKSDRGRSEAFF
CDR3nt: TGTGCCAGCAAGTCAGACAGGGGGAGGTCTGAAGCTTTCTTT

abundance: -
v_gene: TRBV7-3
d_gene: TRBD2
j_gene: TRBJ2-1
CDR3aa: CASSLGLADYNEQFF
CDR3nt: TGTGCCAGCAGCTTAGGGCTAGCGGATTACAATGAGCAGTTCTTC

abundance: -
v_gene: TRBV9
d_gene: TRBD2
j_gene: TRBJ2-1
CDR3aa: CASSVRSGLAGVDEQFF
CDR3nt: TGTGCCAGCAGCGTAAGGTCGGGACTAGCGGGAGTTGATGAGCAGTTCTTC

abundance: -
v_gene: TRBV2
d_gene: -
j_gene: TRBJ1-2
CDR3aa: CASSEVMEGTYGYTF
CDR3nt: TGTGCCAGCAGTGAAGTGATGGAGGGGACCTATGGCTACACCTTC

abundance: -
v_gene: TRBV19
d_gene: -
j_gene: TRBJ1-2
CDR3aa: CASSARENNYGYTF
CDR3nt: TGTGCCAGTAGCGCCAGGGAAAATAACTATGGCTACACCTTC

abundance: -
v_gene: TRBV5-6
d_gene: -
j_gene: TRBJ1-2
CDR3aa: CASSLGQIDGYTF
CDR3nt: TGTGCCAGCAGCTTGGGCCAGATCGATGGCTACACCTTC

abundance: -
v_gene: TRBV6-5
d_gene: -
j_gene: TRBJ1-5
CDR3aa: CASSKGLSNQPQHF
CDR3nt: TGTGCCAGCTCTAAGGGGTTGAGCAATCAGCCCCAGCATTTT

abundance: -
v_gene: TRBV5-1
d_gene: -
j_gene: TRBJ2-7
CDR3aa: CASSGQPYEQYF
CDR3nt: TGCGCCAGCAGCGGACAGCCTTACGAGCAGTACTTC

abundance: -
v_gene: TRBV7-9
d_gene: -
j_gene: TRBJ2-3
CDR3aa: CASSLVQGSTDTQYF
CDR3nt: TGTGCCAGCAGCTTAGTTCAGGGTAGCACAGATACGCAGTATTTT

abundance: -
v_gene: TRBV5-5
d_gene: -
j_gene: TRBJ1-5
CDR3aa: CASSRGQLGQPQHF
CDR3nt: TGTGCCAGCAGCCGCGGACAACTCGGGCAGCCCCAGCATTTT